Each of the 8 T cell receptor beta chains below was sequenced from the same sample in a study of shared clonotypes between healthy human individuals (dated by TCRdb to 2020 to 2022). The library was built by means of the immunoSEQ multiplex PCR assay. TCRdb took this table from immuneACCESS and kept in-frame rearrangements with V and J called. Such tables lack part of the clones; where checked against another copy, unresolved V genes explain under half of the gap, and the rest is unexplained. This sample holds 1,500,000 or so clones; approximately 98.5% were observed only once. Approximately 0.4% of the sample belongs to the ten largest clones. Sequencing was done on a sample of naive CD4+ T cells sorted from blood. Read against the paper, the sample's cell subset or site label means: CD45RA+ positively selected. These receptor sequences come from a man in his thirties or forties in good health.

The CDR3 nucleotides are TGCGCCAGCAGCTTCCCCACGGGACAGGGAAACACTGAAGCTTTCTTT. Protein product: CASSFPTGQGNTEAFF. V is TRBV5-1 and J is TRBJ1-1, with 9 bases identical to TRBD1. The V segment lost 2 bases and the J segment 2 bases; nucleotides outside the gene matches: 7. The CDR3 contains 16 residues. The germline V gene encodes CDR1 SGHRS and CDR2 YFSETQ.

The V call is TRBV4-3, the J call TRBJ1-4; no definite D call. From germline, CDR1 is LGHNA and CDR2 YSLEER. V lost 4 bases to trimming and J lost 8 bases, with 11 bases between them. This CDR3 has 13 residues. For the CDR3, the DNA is TGCGCCAGCAGCCTTTCCTTAGGGGAAAAACTGTTTTTT. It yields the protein CASSLSLGEKLFF.

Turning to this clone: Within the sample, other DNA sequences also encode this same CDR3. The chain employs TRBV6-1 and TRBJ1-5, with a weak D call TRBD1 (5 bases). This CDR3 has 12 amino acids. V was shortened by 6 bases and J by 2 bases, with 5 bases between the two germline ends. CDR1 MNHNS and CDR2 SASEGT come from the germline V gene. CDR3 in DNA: TGTGCCAGCAGCAGGGGCAATCAGCCCCAGCATTTT. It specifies CASSRGNQPQHF.

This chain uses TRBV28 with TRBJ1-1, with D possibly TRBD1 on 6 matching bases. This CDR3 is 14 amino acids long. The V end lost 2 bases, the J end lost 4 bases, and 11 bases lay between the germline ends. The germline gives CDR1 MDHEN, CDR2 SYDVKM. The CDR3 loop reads CASSLTGIPTEAFF. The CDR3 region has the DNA TGTGCCAGCAGTTTAACAGGGATCCCCACTGAAGCTTTCTTT.

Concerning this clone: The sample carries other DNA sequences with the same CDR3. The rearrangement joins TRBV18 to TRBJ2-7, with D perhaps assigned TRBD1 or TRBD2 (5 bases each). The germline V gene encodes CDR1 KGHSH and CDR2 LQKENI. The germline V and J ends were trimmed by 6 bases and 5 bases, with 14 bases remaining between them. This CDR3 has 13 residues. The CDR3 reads CASSPGTVNEQYF. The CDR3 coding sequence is TGTGCCAGCTCTCCCGGGACGGTCAACGAGCAGTACTTC.

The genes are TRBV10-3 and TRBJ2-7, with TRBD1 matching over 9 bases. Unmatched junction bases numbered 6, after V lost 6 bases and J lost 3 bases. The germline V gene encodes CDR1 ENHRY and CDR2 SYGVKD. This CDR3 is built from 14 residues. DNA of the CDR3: TGTGCCATCAGCGCCGGGACAGGGTTCTACGAGCAGTACTTC. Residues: CAISAGTGFYEQYF.

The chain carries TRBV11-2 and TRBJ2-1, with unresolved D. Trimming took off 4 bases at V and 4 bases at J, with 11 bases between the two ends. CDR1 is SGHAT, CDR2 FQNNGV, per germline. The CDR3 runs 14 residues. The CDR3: CASSSVALYNEQFF. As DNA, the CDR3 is TGTGCCAGCAGCTCGGTGGCCTTGTACAATGAGCAGTTCTTC.

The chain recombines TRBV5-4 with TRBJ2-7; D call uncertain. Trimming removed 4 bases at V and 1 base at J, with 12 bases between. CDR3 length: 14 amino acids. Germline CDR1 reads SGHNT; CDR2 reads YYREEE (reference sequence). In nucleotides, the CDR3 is TGTGCCAGCAGCCCCGAGGCCAGTTCCTACGAGCAGTACTTC. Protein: CASSPEASSYEQYF.